The present T cell receptor (beta chain) was sequenced within a study of shared clonotypes between healthy human individuals. Template for every sorted-subset replicate PCR totaled around 200 ng DNA, roughly 30,000 T cell genomes. Using immunoSEQ multiplex PCR, the repertoire was profiled, and TCRdb retains in-frame clones only, with some absent. The repertoire holds millions of clones, with just over 90% as singletons. The V and J ends lost 3 bases and 2 bases, in that order; junction bases with no gene match: 6. The CDR3 spans 16 residues. Per germline, CDR1 MGHRA and CDR2 YSYEKL. This receptor was obtained from a man aged 18 to 30 in good health. Sequencing was carried out using naive CD4+ T cells sorted from blood. This sample's subset: CD45RA+ positively selected. This chain links TRBV4-1 with TRBJ2-3; TRBD1 aligns across 9 bases. Here the CDR3 reads CASSQGQGRNTDTQYF. CDR3 nucleotides: TGCGCCAGCAGCCAGGGACAGGGACGAAACACAGATACGCAGTATTTT.